Listed below are T cell receptor beta chains from one sample, sequenced in a study of shared clonotypes between healthy human individuals. The repertoire was sequenced with immunoSEQ multiplex PCR; TCRdb's copy has only in-frame clones and lacks some. The sample shows roughly 2,000,000 clones, roughly 95% of them seen only once. Sequencing was done on a sample of naive CD8+ T cells sorted from blood. The origin of the receptors is a man between 18 and 35 years old in good health. Each CDR3 is given with its conserved first and last residue. D genes are given only for firm matches. Rows give clone size only sometimes, using once, few, many, or a class for an expanded clone.

TRBD1	-	TRBJ2-1	TRBV19	TGTGCCAGTAGTATAGATCTGGACAGGTACAATGAGCAGTTCTTC	CASSIDLDRYNEQFF
-	-	TRBJ2-3	TRBV2	TGTGCCATTTACAGGGTGGGCACAGATACGCAGTATTTT	CAIYRVGTDTQYF
TRBD1	-	TRBJ1-6	TRBV9	TGTGCCAGCAGCGATGGGACAGACAATTCACCCCTCCACTTT	CASSDGTDNSPLHF
-	-	TRBJ2-3	TRBV29-1	TGCAGCGTTGTAGCAGATACGCAGTATTTT	CSVVADTQYF
-	once	TRBJ2-2	TRBV27	TGTGCCAGCCGTTTGGAAGGAGCTACTACCGGGGAGCTGTTTTTT	CASRLEGATTGELFF
TRBD1	-	TRBJ1-3	TRBV6-5	TGTGCCAGCAGCCCGGGACAGCCCTCTGGAAACACCATATATTTT	CASSPGQPSGNTIYF
-	-	TRBJ2-7	TRBV5-1	TGCGCCAGCAGCTTGGGAGGGGCGCGGACCTACGAGCAGTACTTC	CASSLGGARTYEQYF
-	-	TRBJ2-7	TRBV6-1	TGTGCCAGCAGTGACCACTCACGGGATTGGTACTTC	CASSDHSRDWYF
TRBD1	-	TRBJ2-7	TRBV4-1	TGCGCCAGCAGCCATACCGGGACAGGGCAAGACGAGCAGTACTTC	CASSHTGTGQDEQYF
-	-	TRBJ2-1	TRBV27	TGTGCCAGCAGTACCGCACAGGCGAACTACAATGAGCAGTTCTTC	CASSTAQANYNEQFF
-	-	TRBJ2-7	TRBV5-6	TGTGCCAGCAGCTTGCAGTGGTCCTACGAGCAGTACTTC	CASSLQWSYEQYF
-	-	TRBJ2-2	TRBV4-3	TGCGCCAGCAGCCGGGAGTGGGGTACCGGGGAGCTGTTTTTT	CASSREWGTGELFF
-	-	TRBJ2-3	TRBV9	TGTGCCAGTAGAGACGACGGAAGGGTCACAGATACGCAGTATTTT	CASRDDGRVTDTQYF
-	-	TRBJ2-3	TRBV11-2	TGTGCCAGCAGCCCCTGGGATACGCAGTATTTT	CASSPWDTQYF
-	-	TRBJ2-3	TRBV27	TGTGCCAGCAGTCTTGGACCAGACACAGATACGCAGTATTTT	CASSLGPDTDTQYF
-	-	TRBJ2-3	TRBV2	TGTGCCACGGATGGGCAGTATTTT	CATDGQYF
-	-	TRBJ1-1	TRBV18	TGTGCCAGCTCACCACCCATCGACACTGAAGCTTTCTTT	CASSPPIDTEAFF
-	-	TRBJ1-5	TRBV7-8	TGTGCCAGCTCTTCTCGCCAGGACGGACATCAGCCCCAGCATTTT	CASSSRQDGHQPQHF
-	-	TRBJ2-7	TRBV19	TGTGCCAGTAGTATGGGCCCCCCCGACTACTACGAGCAGTACTTC	CASSMGPPDYYEQYF
-	-	TRBJ1-5	TRBV13	TGTGCCAGCAGCGAGGGGGGGAATCAGCCCCAGCATTTT	CASSEGGNQPQHF
-	-	TRBJ1-4	TRBV6-4	TGTGCCAGCCCGGACCCAACTAATGAAAAACTGTTTTTT	CASPDPTNEKLFF
-	-	TRBJ1-1	TRBV30	TGTGCCTGGGACCAGGGGAACACTGAAGCTTTCTTT	CAWDQGNTEAFF
-	once	TRBJ2-5	TRBV5-1	TGCGCCAGCAGCTTGGAGGACACCCTACAAGAGACCCAGTACTTC	CASSLEDTLQETQYF
-	-	TRBJ1-2	TRBV9	TGTGCCAGCAGCGTAGGGGGGTCTACGCATGGCTACACCTTC	CASSVGGSTHGYTF
-	-	TRBJ2-5	TRBV30	TGTGCCTGGAGTTGGGGCAACCAAGAGACCCAGTACTTC	CAWSWGNQETQYF
-	-	TRBJ2-1	TRBV27	TGTGCCAGCAGTTACTTAGGGTGGAATGAGCAGTTCTTC	CASSYLGWNEQFF
-	-	TRBJ2-7	TRBV6-1	TGTGCCAGCAGTGAAATGATGTCGGGTTTCGGAGAGCAGTACTTC	CASSEMMSGFGEQYF
-	once	TRBJ1-1	TRBV30	TGTGCCTGCGAAGAGGGCCTCCCGAACACTGAAGCTTTCTTT	CACEEGLPNTEAFF
TRBD1	few	TRBJ1-1	TRBV25-1	TGTGCCAGTGGACAGGGGAGCACTGAAGCTTTCTTT	CASGQGSTEAFF
-	-	TRBJ1-2	TRBV27	TGTGCCAGCAGCCCTAATTCTGTCAATGGCTACACCTTC	CASSPNSVNGYTF
-	once	TRBJ1-5	TRBV18	TGTGCCAGCTCACCGGGGGGGGCAGGCAATCAGCCCCAGCATTTT	CASSPGGAGNQPQHF
-	-	TRBJ1-3	TRBV29-1	TGCAGCGTGATGACAGGAGTCTCTGGAAACACCATATATTTT	CSVMTGVSGNTIYF
TRBD2	-	TRBJ2-5	TRBV30	TGTGCCTGGAGTGTAGAGCCACTAGCGGAGCAGTACTTC	CAWSVEPLAEQYF
TRBD2	-	TRBJ2-1	TRBV6-1	TGTGCCAGCGAATGGGGAGCGGGGGGAAACAATGAGCAGTTCTTC	CASEWGAGGNNEQFF
-	-	TRBJ1-1	TRBV5-1	TGCGCCAGCAGCTTGGACAGGGAGGGGAACACTGAAGCTTTCTTT	CASSLDREGNTEAFF
-	-	TRBJ1-1	TRBV19	TGTGCCAGTAGATTGGGGTCGGGAGCAAACACTGAAGCTTTCTTT	CASRLGSGANTEAFF
TRBD1	-	TRBJ2-7	TRBV7-9	TGTGCCAGCAGCTTTGGGTGGGGACAGGGGTCCGGGGAGCAGTACTTC	CASSFGWGQGSGEQYF
-	-	TRBJ2-7	TRBV9	TGTGCCAGCAGCCCCACCGACTTTGGCTTAAAGTACTTC	CASSPTDFGLKYF
-	-	TRBJ1-1	TRBV30	TGTGCCTGGAATCCGTCCCCAGGGAACAGGGTGAACACTGAAGCTTTCTTT	CAWNPSPGNRVNTEAFF
-	-	TRBJ2-7	TRBV4-3	TGCGCCAGCAGCACGCGGGACAGACCCTACGAGCAGTACTTC	CASSTRDRPYEQYF
-	once	TRBJ1-2	TRBV18	TGTGCCAGCTCTCCCGGGCCCGACCCTATCTATGGCTACACCTTC	CASSPGPDPIYGYTF
TRBD2	-	TRBJ2-7	TRBV4-1	TGCGCCAGCAGCCCAACGGTCTGGCGGGAGGGGGGCTACGAGCAGTACTTC	CASSPTVWREGGYEQYF